The 27 T cell receptor beta chains below come from one sample, sequenced in a study of T cell responses to AZD1222 COVID-19 vaccine. TCRdb keeps only in-frame clones here, not all; method: immunoSEQ multiplex PCR. The sample includes over 120,000 clones, about 86% of them seen just once. Source: peripheral blood, taken 28 days after the second AZD1222 dose. All receptors derive from an adult who received the AZD1222 COVID-19 vaccine.

The genes are TRBV12-3 or TRBV12-4 and TRBJ1-1; D unresolved. The CDR3 consists of 12 residues. V was trimmed by 8 bases and J by 5 bases, leaving 12 bases between them. The CDR3 nucleotides read TGTGCCAGCGGCGGCGGCTGGACTGAAGCTTTCTTT. Translated: CASGGGWTEAFF.

This rearrangement joins TRBV5-1 to TRBJ2-7, with 8 bases matching TRBD1. The CDR3 has 14 residues. The V segment lost 8 bases and the J segment 3 bases; nucleotides outside the gene matches: 10. The germline V gene encodes CDR1 SGHRS and CDR2 YFSETQ. DNA for the CDR3: TGCGCCAGTCCAAAGGACAGGGTTTACTACGAGCAGTACTTC. Its protein is CASPKDRVYYEQYF.

The rearrangement links TRBV6-9 to TRBJ1-4; 7 nucleotides line up with TRBD1. CDR1 MNHGY and CDR2 SVAAGI come from the germline V gene. The CDR3 spans 18 residues. The V segment lost 0 bases and the J segment 3 bases; nucleotides outside the gene matches: 10. The CDR3 region is CASSYSTGFFQSNEKLFF. The CDR3 nucleotides read TGTGCCAGCAGTTATTCGACAGGGTTCTTTCAATCTAATGAAAAACTGTTTTTT.

This clone was seen a handful of times. The V gene is TRBV21-1, the J gene TRBJ2-3; the table's D call, TRBD1, was not checked against the DNA. TRBV21-1 is a known pseudogene. The CDR3 covers 16 residues. CDR3 coding DNA: TGTGCCAGCAGCAAATTGGCCAGGGGTCATGGAGATACGCAGTATTTT. Its protein is CASSKLARGHGDTQYF.

This chain connects TRBV9 to TRBJ1-3, with D possibly being TRBD1 (5 bases). The CDR3 runs 15 residues. Germline CDR1 is SGDLS and CDR2 is YYNGEE. V lost 4 bases and J 4 bases, leaving 15 bases between the germline ends. DNA for the CDR3: TGTGCCAGCAGCCCACTCCGGGACTCCGGAAACACCATATATTTT. Encoded protein: CASSPLRDSGNTIYF. The whole variable domain, remainder taken from reference TRBV9 and TRBJ1-3, is DSGVTQTPKHLITATGQRVTLRCSPRSGDLSVYWYQQSLDQGLQFLIQYYNGEERAKGNILERFSAQQFPDLHSELNLSSLELGDSALYFCASSPLRDSGNTIYFGEGSWLTVV.

This clone was observed a handful of times. The rearrangement uses TRBV7-9 and TRBJ2-4; possibly TRBD1 or TRBD2 for D (6 bases each). V was trimmed by 2 bases and J by 8 bases, leaving 7 bases between them. Germline V CDR1 and CDR2: SEHNR, FQNEAQ (reference sequence). This CDR3 contains 12 residues. This CDR3 is CASSLRGDIQYF. The CDR3 DNA reads as TGTGCCAGCAGCTTAAGGGGGGACATTCAGTACTTC.

CDR3 residues: CASSRSEEDTQYF. The CDR3 DNA reads as TGTGCCAGCTCACGTTCGGAAGAAGATACGCAGTATTTT. The chain is built from TRBV18 and TRBJ2-3; D is unresolved. Germline CDR1 and CDR2: KGHSH and LQKENI. With 4 bases removed from V and 5 bases from J, the gap between germline ends came to 10 bases. The CDR3 is 13 amino acids.

The genes are TRBV7-9 and TRBJ1-1; tentatively, D is TRBD1 (5 bases). The germline V and J ends were trimmed by 5 bases and 14 bases, with 18 bases remaining between them. The V gene's germline CDR1 is SEHNR and CDR2 FQNEAQ (reference sequence). There are 12 residues in the CDR3. Written as DNA, the CDR3 is TGTGCCAGCAGCCCCGAGGCGCGGGGGGTGTTCTTT. It codes for CASSPEARGVFF.

The chain couples TRBV7-2 to TRBJ1-4; D is uncertain. This CDR3 contains 14 residues. Germline CDR1 is SGHTA and CDR2 is FQGNSA. With 5 bases removed from V and 2 bases from J, the gap between germline ends came to 9 bases. The CDR3 here is CASSPQGTNEKLFF. CDR3 DNA: TGTGCCAGCAGCCCCCAAGGGACTAATGAAAAACTGTTTTTT.

The V call is TRBV7-6, the J call TRBJ1-2; 7 bases fit TRBD1. The CDR3 runs 14 residues. Trimming cost V 4 bases and J 7 bases; bases outside gene matches: 9. The germline V gene encodes CDR1 SGHVS and CDR2 FNYEAQ. CDR3 DNA sequence: TGTGCCAGCAGCTCCACTGACAGGGATAGTGGCTACACCTTC. It translates to CASSSTDRDSGYTF.

The CDR3 loop is CASSFGTGVGYEQYF. The CDR3 DNA reads TGTGCCAGCAGTTTCGGGACAGGGGTTGGGTACGAGCAGTACTTC. The rearrangement links TRBV28 to TRBJ2-7; TRBD1 aligns across 10 bases. Germline V lookup: CDR1 MDHEN, CDR2 SYDVKM. The V and J ends lost 3 bases and 4 bases, in that order; junction bases with no gene match: 6. The CDR3 has 15 amino acids.

The V gene is TRBV2, the J gene TRBJ1-1, with a possible D match to TRBD1 (6 bases). The length of the CDR3 is 16 residues. Germline CDR1 SNHLY, CDR2 FYNNEI. V gave up 8 bases and J gave up 5 bases, with 24 bases separating them. The chain's CDR3 is CASQTGYGGRLTEAFF. The CDR3 nucleotides read TGTGCCAGCCAAACAGGGTACGGTGGCCGGCTGACTGAAGCTTTCTTT. Filled out from reference TRBV2 and TRBJ1-1, the complete variable domain reads EPEVTQTPSHQVTQMGQEVILRCVPISNHLYFYWYRQILGQKVEFLVSFYNNEISEKSEIFDDQFSVERPDGSNFTLKIRSTKLEDSAMYFCASQTGYGGRLTEAFFGQGTRLTVV.

CDR3 coding DNA: TGTGCTAGTGGCTCCGGACAGGGGAAGGTCAATCAGCCCCAGCATTTT. Its protein is CASGSGQGKVNQPQHF. This sequence joins TRBV12-5 and TRBJ1-5, with TRBD1 identical over 9 bases. Looked up from germline, CDR1 is LGHNT and CDR2 is FRNRAP. CDR3 length equals 16 residues. Trimming removed 6 bases from V and 3 bases from J; junction bases left unmatched: 9.

The chain uses TRBV3-1 (or the pseudogene TRBV3-2) and TRBJ1-2; D not resolved. This CDR3 is 11 amino acids long. V gave up 2 bases and J gave up 8 bases, with 6 bases separating them. Germline V CDR1 and CDR2: LGHDT, YNNKEL (reference sequence). The CDR3 is CASSQKEGYTF. DNA for the CDR3: TGTGCCAGCAGCCAAAAGGAGGGCTACACCTTC.

The chain couples TRBV2 to TRBJ1-4; D is unclear. The V end lost 2 bases, the J end lost 0 bases, and 7 bases lay between the germline ends. The CDR3 has 15 amino acids. Germline-derived CDR1 and CDR2 are SNHLY and FYNNEI. The CDR3 region is CASSENLATNEKLFF. As DNA, the CDR3 is TGTGCCAGCAGTGAAAATCTAGCAACTAATGAAAAACTGTTTTTT.

The V gene is TRBV7-8, the J gene TRBJ1-2; perhaps TRBD1 as D (5 bases). V was trimmed by 5 bases and J by 4 bases, leaving 11 bases between them. The CDR3 runs to 13 residues. Germline V CDR1 and CDR2: SGHVS, FQNEAQ. This chain's CDR3 is CASSEGFAYGYTF. The CDR3 coding sequence is TGTGCCAGCAGCGAGGGGTTTGCCTATGGCTACACCTTC.

This clone was seen a single time. V and J are TRBV12-5 and TRBJ2-7; D is ambiguous. V lost 5 bases and J lost 2, with 16 bases in between. The CDR3 is 15 residues long. Germline V gene lookup returns CDR1 LGHNT and CDR2 FRNRAP. The CDR3 loop is CASGDVRGRAYEQYF. DNA for the CDR3: TGTGCTAGTGGTGACGTTCGAGGCCGGGCCTACGAGCAGTACTTC.

The V gene is TRBV10-2, the J gene TRBJ2-2, with D hard to call. Trimming stripped 3 bases from V and 7 bases from J, with 3 bases between. The CDR3 length is 11 residues. CDR1 WSHSY and CDR2 SAAADI come from the germline V gene. The CDR3, as DNA: TGCGCCAGCAGTGATGACGGGGAGCTGTTTTTT. It yields the protein CASSDDGELFF.

CDR3 bases: TGTGCCAGCAGGTCGGGGGGCTACAATGAGCAGTTCTTC. As protein: CASRSGGYNEQFF. V gene TRBV28 combines with J gene TRBJ2-1; 7 nucleotides agree with TRBD2. CDR1 and CDR2 from the germline V gene are MDHEN and SYDVKM. CDR3 length equals 13 residues. V lost 6 bases, J lost 3 bases, and 2 bases stayed unmatched. Supplemented by reference TRBV28 and TRBJ2-1, the full variable domain reads DVKVTQSSRYLVKRTGEKVFLECVQDMDHENMFWYRQDPGLGLRLIYFSYDVKMKEKGDIPEGYSVSREKKERFSLILESASTNQTSMYLCASRSGGYNEQFFGPGTRLTVL.

CDR3 sequence reads: CSVGSGTGNTIYF. The CDR3 bases are TGCAGCGTTGGGTCAGGGACCGGAAACACCATATATTTT. The J gene is TRBJ1-3, the V gene TRBV29-1; the D gene is possibly TRBD1 (5 bases). This CDR3 has 13 residues. V was pared by 4 bases and J by 4 bases, with 11 bases between. CDR1 SQVTM and CDR2 ANQGSEA come from the germline V gene. Filled out from reference TRBV29-1 and TRBJ1-3, the complete variable domain reads SAVISQKPSRDICQRGTSLTIQCQVDSQVTMMFWYRQQPGQSLTLIATANQGSEATYESGFVIDKFPISRPNLTFSTLTVSNMSPEDSSIYLCSVGSGTGNTIYFGEGSWLTVV.

The J gene is TRBJ1-3, the V gene TRBV19; 8 bases are shared with TRBD1. V was clipped by 4 bases and J by 3 bases; unmatched bases: 11. Germline V gene lookup returns CDR1 LNHDA and CDR2 SQIVND (reference sequence). This CDR3 region has 17 residues. The CDR3 protein is CASSTEGTGVRGNTIYF. The CDR3 DNA follows: TGTGCCAGTAGTACGGAAGGGACAGGAGTGCGTGGAAACACCATATATTTT.

The rearrangement uses TRBV7-8 and TRBJ2-7; tentative D call: TRBD2 (6 bases). CDR3 length equals 15 residues. V lost 5 bases to trimming and J lost 6 bases, with 20 bases between them. Germline loops: CDR1 SGHVS, CDR2 FQNEAQ. CDR3 amino acids: CASSPTGFGGLEQYF. CDR3 sequence (DNA): TGTGCCAGCAGCCCCACAGGATTCGGGGGTCTCGAGCAGTACTTC.

This clone was seen only a few times. The chain has TRBV6-4 and TRBJ1-2; D unresolved. The CDR3 extends over 15 amino acids. Trimming shortened V by 6 bases and J by 1 base, and 15 bases separated the two germline ends. Looked up from germline, CDR1 is MRHNA and CDR2 is SNTAGT. The CDR3 nucleotides read TGTGCCAGCAGCCCCGCCGCTGGGAATAACTATGGCTACACCTTC. This gives the protein CASSPAAGNNYGYTF.

V and J are TRBV12-5 and TRBJ1-4; D remains ambiguous. Germline V lookup: CDR1 LGHNT, CDR2 FRNRAP. Trimming removed 2 bases from V and 4 bases from J, with 17 bases in between. The CDR3 sequence is 17 residues long. CDR3 sequence reads: CASGLYPPPHSNEKLFF. The CDR3 DNA is TGTGCTAGTGGTTTGTACCCCCCGCCCCACAGTAATGAAAAACTGTTTTTT. The full variable domain, with the rest looked up from reference TRBV12-5 and TRBJ1-4, is DARVTQTPRHKVTEMGQEVTMRCQPILGHNTVFWYRQTMMQGLELLAYFRNRAPLDDSGMPKDRFSAEMPDATLATLKIQPSEPRDSAVYFCASGLYPPPHSNEKLFFGSGTQLSVL.

The chain is built from TRBV19 and TRBJ2-5, with 8 positions matching TRBD1. Germline V gene lookup returns CDR1 LNHDA and CDR2 SQIVND (reference sequence). CDR3 length equals 17 residues. V lost 1 base, J lost 5 bases, and 12 bases stayed unmatched. CDR3 region: CASSIVPGQATGETQYF. The CDR3 region has the DNA TGTGCCAGTAGTATAGTCCCGGGACAGGCCACGGGGGAGACCCAGTACTTC.

The chain links TRBV30 to TRBJ2-7, with 7 bases that match TRBD1. Germline loops: CDR1 GTSNPN, CDR2 SVGIG (reference sequence). The V segment lost 5 bases and the J segment 1 base; nucleotides outside the gene matches: 5. The CDR3 spans 13 residues. For the CDR3, the DNA is TGTGCCTGGGGGGGACAGTTGTCCTACGAGCAGTACTTC. Protein sequence: CAWGGQLSYEQYF.

This clone was counted a few times. The chain links TRBV28 to TRBJ2-7; D might be TRBD2 (6 bases). The CDR3 has 14 amino acids. Germline CDR1 reads MDHEN; CDR2 reads SYDVKM. The V and J ends lost 5 bases and 2 bases respectively, with 13 bases between them. The CDR3: CASSVGGSTYEQYF. CDR3 DNA sequence: TGTGCCAGCAGTGTTGGGGGGTCAACCTACGAGCAGTACTTC.